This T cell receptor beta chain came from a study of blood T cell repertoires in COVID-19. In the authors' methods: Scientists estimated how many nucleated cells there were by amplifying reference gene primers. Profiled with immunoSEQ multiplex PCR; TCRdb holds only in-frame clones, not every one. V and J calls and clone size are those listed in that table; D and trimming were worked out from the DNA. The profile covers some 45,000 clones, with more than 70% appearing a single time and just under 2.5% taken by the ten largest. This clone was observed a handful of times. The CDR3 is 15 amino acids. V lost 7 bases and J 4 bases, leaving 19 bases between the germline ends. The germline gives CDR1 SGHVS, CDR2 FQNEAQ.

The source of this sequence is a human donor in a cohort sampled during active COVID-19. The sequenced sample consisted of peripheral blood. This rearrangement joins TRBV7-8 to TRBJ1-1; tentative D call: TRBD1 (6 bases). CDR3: CASNRNKAGVTEAFF. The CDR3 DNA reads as TGTGCCAGCAACCGAAATAAGGCAGGGGTCACTGAAGCTTTCTTT.